This T cell receptor beta chain was recorded in a study of beta chain features in type 1 diabetes. Study-wide results and limits: Sequencing the cDNA could make cells with high TCR expression show up more than they should.

CDR1 and CDR2 (germline): SGHTA, FQGNSA. The CDR3 loop spans 12 amino acids. The germline V and J ends were trimmed by 8 bases and 1 base, with 8 bases remaining between them. As to this clone: Antigen specificity is unknown.

The sequenced template was cDNA made from the entire isolated RNA. Generated by immunoSEQ multiplex PCR, the TCRdb table keeps only in-frame clones and is missing some. The sample includes 350,000 or so clones, around a fifth of them seen just once. It was via CD45RO/CCR7/CD25/CD127/CD95/CD27 that CD4+ naive, central memory, regulatory and stem cell-like memory cells were sorted. All of the sorted populations showed purity greater than 95%. Sequencing was performed on naive CD4+ T cells from blood. This receptor was obtained from a woman between 18 and 30 years old in good health. This chain connects TRBV7-2 to TRBJ1-2; D may be TRBD1 (5 bases). This CDR3 is CASGHFNYGYTF. The DNA for the CDR3 is TGTGCCAGCGGACACTTTAACTATGGCTACACCTTC.